This T cell receptor (beta chain) was recovered during a study of blood T cell repertoires in COVID-19. The V gene end was trimmed by 2 bases and the J gene end by 3 bases; junction bases not matched to a gene: 9. The CDR3 extends over 16 amino acids. Per the germline V gene, CDR1 is MNHEY and CDR2 is SVGAGI. Profiling relied on immunoSEQ multiplex PCR, and the TCRdb table lists in-frame clones only, not all of them. The sample has 300,000 to 400,000 clones; more than 70% are singletons. The sample was peripheral blood. V and J are TRBV6-5 and TRBJ2-7; 8 nucleotides line up with TRBD1. This TCR was sampled from a woman in her twenties or thirties with COVID-19, enrolled during active disease. Written as DNA, the CDR3 is TGTGCCAGCAGTTACGGGGCTCAGGGGGCGGGCTACGAGCAGTACTTC. Residues: CASSYGAQGAGYEQYF.